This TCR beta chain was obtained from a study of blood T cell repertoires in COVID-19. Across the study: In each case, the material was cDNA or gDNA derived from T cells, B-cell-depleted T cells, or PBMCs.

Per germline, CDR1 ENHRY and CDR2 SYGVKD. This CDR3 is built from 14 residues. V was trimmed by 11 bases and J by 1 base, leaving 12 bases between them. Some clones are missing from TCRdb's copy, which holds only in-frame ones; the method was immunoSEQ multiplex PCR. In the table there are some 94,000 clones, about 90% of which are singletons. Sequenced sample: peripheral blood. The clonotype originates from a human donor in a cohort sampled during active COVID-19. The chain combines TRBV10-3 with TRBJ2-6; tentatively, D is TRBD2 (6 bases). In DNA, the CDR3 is TGTGCCGCCTCTCGGGGGTCTGGGGCCAACGTCCTGACTTTC. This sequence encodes CAASRGSGANVLTF.